This is a list of T cell receptor beta chains from one sample in a study of blood T cells in healthy people across ages. TCRdb analysed the 5' RACE reads with MiXCR anew, one entry per CDR3 protein. This table has about 780,000 distinct CDR3 sequences, 20% to 30% appearing once. The data were also submitted as part of a second study, on T cells of mothers and their children.

Material: blood. The receptor set was obtained from a boy under 18 in good health. Each CDR3 is given with its conserved first and last residue. The order of the fields is D gene, CDR3 length, J gene, clone size, V gene, CDR3 DNA, CDR3 protein. The D gene is left open where the match is weak. Part of the rows lack a size; the others show once, few, many or a class for expanded clones.

TRBD2 15 TRBJ2-1 few TRBV29-1 TGCAGCGCGATCCTAGCGGCTAGCGGCCACAATGAGCAGTTCTTC CSAILAASGHNEQFF
TRBD1 19 TRBJ1-6 - TRBV6-2/TRBV6-3 TGTGCCAGCAGCCCCGTGGAGACAGGGGTGGCGTTCGGTAATTCACCCCTCCACTTT CASSPVETGVAFGNSPLHF
- 14 TRBJ2-5 few TRBV6-6 TGTGCCACCCGAGGGGGGGGCCTGGGAGAGACCCAGTACTTC CATRGGGLGETQYF
- 12 TRBJ1-4 once TRBV4-1 TGCGCCAGCAGCCAAGCACTTGAAAAACTGTTTTTT CASSQALEKLFF
- 14 TRBJ1-1 - TRBV29-1 TGCAGCGTTACGTCAACTGGATCGCGCACTGAAGCTTTCTTT CSVTSTGSRTEAFF
- 15 TRBJ2-3 - TRBV5-1 TGCGCCAGCAGCCCAGAGCATAGTAGGACAGATACGCAGTATTTT CASSPEHSRTDTQYF
TRBD1 14 TRBJ1-3 - TRBV27 TGTGCCAGCAGTACCACAGGGGACGGAAACACCATATATTTT CASSTTGDGNTIYF
- 17 TRBJ1-2 - TRBV10-3 TGTGCCATCAGTGAGTCGAGCAGGGAGAGGGCCAACTATGGCTACACCTTC CAISESSRERANYGYTF
TRBD2 19 TRBJ2-5 few TRBV12-3/TRBV12-4 TGTGCCAGCAGCCCGCTCACGGGGGTTGTAGCGGGGAACCAAGAGACCCAGTACTTC CASSPLTGVVAGNQETQYF
TRBD2 13 TRBJ2-3 - TRBV6-4 TGTGCCAGCAGCCGGGACTACGGTGATACGCAGTATTTT CASSRDYGDTQYF
- 14 TRBJ2-1 - TRBV7-9 TGTGCCAGCAGCTTAGGCCTAGCAGCCAATGAGCAGTTCTTC CASSLGLAANEQFF
TRBD2 15 TRBJ2-7 - TRBV7-2 TGTGCCAGCAGCCCGACTAGCGGGAAACTCTACGAGCAGTACTTC CASSPTSGKLYEQYF
- 17 TRBJ2-2 - TRBV2 TGTGCCAGCAGGAGGGAAGGCAGGGGAAGTTTGAGCGGGGAGCTGTTTTTT CASRREGRGSLSGELFF
- 16 TRBJ2-6 - TRBV4-1 TGCGCCAGCAGCCCCCCGGGGGGCTCAGGGGCCAACGTCCTGACTTTC CASSPPGGSGANVLTF
TRBD2 16 TRBJ2-7 - TRBV6-1 TGTGCCAGCAGTCCACTAACAAGCGGGGGGCCAATCGAGCAGTACTTC CASSPLTSGGPIEQYF
TRBD2 14 TRBJ2-1 - TRBV20-1 TGCAGTGCGCGTACTAGCGGAGATTACAATGAGCAGTTCTTC CSARTSGDYNEQFF
TRBD1 15 TRBJ1-1 - TRBV11-2 TGTGCCAGCAGCTGGGACGAAGGACAGGGTTTTGAAGCTTTCTTT CASSWDEGQGFEAFF
TRBD1 14 TRBJ1-1 few TRBV7-3 TGTGCCAGCAGCCTAGGGGGCCTGGACACTGAAGCTTTCTTT CASSLGGLDTEAFF
TRBD2 14 TRBJ2-5 - TRBV28 TGTGCCAGCAGTTTTATCCGGGGGGGAGAGACCCAGTACTTC CASSFIRGGETQYF
- 12 TRBJ2-5 - TRBV12-5 TGTGCTAGTGGTTTGATCCAAGAGACCCAGTACTTC CASGLIQETQYF
- 14 TRBJ2-7 - TRBV9 TGTGCCAGCAGCGTAACGGGGCAGTCCTACGAGCAGTACTTC CASSVTGQSYEQYF
- 14 TRBJ1-1 few TRBV5-6 TGTGCCAGCAGCGCCGGGGGGTGGGACACTGAAGCTTTCTTT CASSAGGWDTEAFF
- 15 TRBJ1-1 - TRBV3-1 TGTGCCAGCAGCCAAGTGTCAGGGTACTTCCAAAAAGCTTTCTTT CASSQVSGYFQKAFF
TRBD1 16 TRBJ1-4 few TRBV27 TGTGCCAGCAGTTTATCGTGGGGACAGAATAATGAAAAACTGTTTTTT CASSLSWGQNNEKLFF
- 14 TRBJ2-1 - TRBV7-6 TGTGCCAGCAGCTTTTATAACAGCGGCAATGAGCAGTTCTTC CASSFYNSGNEQFF
TRBD2 15 TRBJ2-5 many TRBV5-1 TGCGCCAGCAGCTTAGGGACTAGCGGGGAAGAGACCCAGTACTTC CASSLGTSGEETQYF
- 15 TRBJ2-6 few TRBV27 TGTGCCAGCAGTTTATCGGGTCGCTGGGCCAACGTCCTGACTTTC CASSLSGRWANVLTF
TRBD1 14 TRBJ2-1 few TRBV24-1 TGTGCCACCTCAGGGGGCCCCGTGGGGGATGAGCAGTTCTTC CATSGGPVGDEQFF
- 13 TRBJ1-2 few TRBV27 TGTGCCAGCAGTCCCCCCGGGGACACTGGCTACACCTTC CASSPPGDTGYTF
- 14 TRBJ2-1 - TRBV13 TGTGCCAGCAAGAGGCGGGGGCCAAACAATGAGCAGTTCTTC CASKRRGPNNEQFF
- 15 TRBJ2-2 - TRBV6-1 TGTGCCATCGAGCCGGCAAGATGGAGCACCGGGGAGCTGTTTTTT CAIEPARWSTGELFF
- 13 TRBJ1-2 few TRBV25-1 TGTGCCAGCAGTTCGACACTCAACTATGGCTACACCTTC CASSSTLNYGYTF
TRBD1 12 TRBJ1-1 - TRBV29-1 TGCAGCGTTGACGTGACAGGGGTAGGAGCTTTCTTT CSVDVTGVGAFF